The 14 T cell receptor beta chains below were found in one sample sequenced in a study of blood T cells in healthy people across ages. A second PCR, run for roughly 7 to 11 cycles, used a sample-barcoded 5' primer plus a J-beta primer mix. TCRdb re-derived calls from the 5' RACE reads in MiXCR, one entry per CDR3 protein. The data hold 700,000 to 950,000 distinct CDR3 sequences, with roughly two fifths observed a single time. The source material was blood. All receptors derive from an older woman in good health.

V gene TRBV27 combines with J gene TRBJ2-3, with a weak D call TRBD1 (5 bases). Germline lookup yields CDR1 MNHEY and CDR2 SMNVEV (reference sequence). CDR3 length: 15 residues. Trimming removed 1 base at V and 0 bases at J, with 8 bases between. The CDR3 DNA follows: TGTGCCAGCAGTTTATACAGGTCTAGCACAGATACGCAGTATTTT. Encoded protein: CASSLYRSSTDTQYF.

This chain uses TRBV5-1 with TRBJ2-3, with 7 nucleotides matching TRBD1. V was pared by 3 bases and J by 4 bases, with 8 bases of the junction left unmatched. The length of the CDR3 is 15 residues. The germline CDR1 and CDR2 sequences are SGHRS and YFSETQ. The CDR3: CASSWGQPKSDTQYF. The CDR3 bases are TGCGCCAGCAGCTGGGGACAGCCTAAGTCAGATACGCAGTATTTT.

The V and J genes are TRBV20-1 and TRBJ2-7; 14 nucleotides agree with TRBD2. The CDR3 runs to 19 residues. Germline CDR1 and CDR2: DFQATT and SNEGSKA (reference sequence). Losses at the gene ends were 6 bases for V and 7 bases for J; bases not matched to a gene: 23. The CDR3: CSATPTSGRALSSYNEQYF. The DNA of the CDR3 is TGCAGTGCGACCCCGACTAGCGGGAGGGCCCTGAGCTCCTACAATGAGCAGTACTTC.

V usage is TRBV7-9 and J usage is TRBJ2-5; 10 bases match TRBD2. The CDR3 spans 16 residues. V was clipped by 5 bases and J by 11 bases; unmatched bases: 17. CDR1 is SEHNR, CDR2 FQNEAQ, per germline (reference sequence). CDR3 amino acids: CASSPLTAGGPNEQYF. The CDR3 DNA reads TGTGCCAGCAGCCCATTGACAGCGGGAGGGCCCAATGAGCAGTACTTC.

This clonotype has more than one count but fewer than ten. This chain uses TRBV6-5 with TRBJ2-7; the match to TRBD2 covers 7 bases. V shed 2 bases, J shed 2 bases, and the junction held 9 bases outside the gene matches. The CDR3 spans 16 residues. The germline V gene encodes CDR1 MNHEY and CDR2 SVGAGI. For the CDR3, the DNA is TGTGCCAGCAGTTACGGCGGATCTAGCGGTACCTACGAGCAGTACTTC. Encoded protein: CASSYGGSSGTYEQYF.

This chain uses TRBV5-1 with TRBJ2-4; a weak D match, TRBD2 (6 bases). TRBJ2-7 matches the DNA end more closely, so the J call is doubtful. Per the germline V gene, CDR1 is SGHRS and CDR2 is YFSETQ. The CDR3 sequence is 15 residues long. The CDR3 sequence: CASSLVAGKGYEQYF. In nucleotides, the CDR3 is TGCGCCAGCAGCTTGGTGGCGGGAAAAGGGTACGAGCAGTACTTC.

V is TRBV3-1 and J is TRBJ2-1; TRBD1 agrees at 10 bases. Germline V lookup: CDR1 LGHDT, CDR2 YNNKEL (reference sequence). The CDR3 totals 16 residues. The V segment lost 0 bases and the J segment 8 bases; nucleotides outside the gene matches: 7. CDR3 coding DNA: TGTGCCAGCAGCCAAGATAAGGGACAGGGGACCGATGAGCAGTTCTTC. This gives the protein CASSQDKGQGTDEQFF.

In the case of this clonotype: The germline gene is not matched at one end of the junction; a read error may be the cause. The chain combines TRBV20-1 with TRBJ2-7; tentative D call: TRBD2 (6 bases). The length of the CDR3 is 15 residues. Looked up from germline, CDR1 is DFQATT and CDR2 is SNEGSKA (reference sequence). CDR3 residues: CSARGPETSSYEQNF. The CDR3 region has the DNA TGCAGTGCTAGAGGCCCGGAGACTAGTTCCTACGAGCAGAACTTC.

This clonotype was observed at least ten times. This chain connects TRBV25-1 to TRBJ2-5; the match to TRBD1 covers 8 bases. Per the germline V gene, CDR1 is MGHDK and CDR2 is SYGVNS. V was clipped by 5 bases and J by 5 bases; unmatched bases: 4. The CDR3 loop spans 13 amino acids. CDR3 coding DNA: TGTGCCAGCAGTCGACGGACAGGGGAGACCCAGTACTTC. It translates to CASSRRTGETQYF.

This chain links TRBV20-1 with TRBJ2-7, with D uncertain. Germline assignment: CDR1 DFQATT and CDR2 SNEGSKA (reference sequence). V shed 1 base and J shed 7 bases, with 11 bases lying between them. This CDR3 has 12 residues. CDR3 loop: CSARVYPYEQYF. CDR3 in DNA: TGCAGTGCTAGAGTCTACCCGTATGAGCAGTACTTC.

The V gene is TRBV29-1, the J gene TRBJ1-5, with 9 bases aligning to TRBD1. The length of the CDR3 is 14 residues. Looked up from germline, CDR1 is SQVTM and CDR2 is ANQGSEA. V shed 6 bases and J 4 bases; nucleotides not matched to a gene: 7. The CDR3 spells CSVSGTGSNQPQHF. The CDR3 DNA sequence: TGCAGCGTGTCCGGGACAGGGAGTAATCAGCCCCAGCATTTT.

This rearrangement joins TRBV6-6 to TRBJ2-1; 11 bases line up with TRBD1. The CDR3 loop spans 15 amino acids. The ends lost 7 bases at V and 4 bases at J; junction bases unmatched: 6. Germline CDR1 MNHNY, CDR2 SVGAGI (reference sequence). CDR3 sequence: CASNPGQGVYNEQFF. The DNA for the CDR3 is TGTGCCAGCAACCCGGGACAGGGGGTGTACAATGAGCAGTTCTTC.

There are a few counts of this clonotype. The chain links TRBV6-6 to TRBJ1-2; 7 bases fit TRBD1. Trimming took 6 bases from V and 6 from J; bases not matched to a gene: 7. The germline V gene has CDR1 MNHNY and CDR2 SVGAGI (reference sequence). The CDR3 is made up of 13 amino acids. This CDR3 reads CASRSGQRHGYTF. The CDR3 DNA reads as TGTGCCAGCAGATCGGGACAGCGGCATGGCTACACCTTC.

As DNA, the CDR3 is TGCAGCGTTGGGGGGGGAGAAGAGGCCCAGTACTTC. Translated: CSVGGGEEAQYF. The gene calls are TRBV29-1 and TRBJ2-4; 7 nucleotides match TRBD2. CDR1 and CDR2 from the germline V gene are SQVTM and ANQGSEA. The CDR3 runs 12 residues. The J segment lost 13 bases and the V segment lost 4 bases, leaving 10 bases of the junction unmatched. The variable domain in full, with the rest retrieved from reference TRBV29-1 and TRBJ2-4, is SAVISQKPSRDICQRGTSLTIQCQVDSQVTMMFWYRQQPGQSLTLIATANQGSEATYESGFVIDKFPISRPNLTFSTLTVSNMSPEDSSIYLCSVGGGEEAQYFGAGTRLSVL.